Sequencing of this T cell receptor beta chain was carried out in a study of T-cell reconstitution after alpha-beta-depleted transplantation in children. Losses at the gene ends were 6 bases for V and 6 bases for J; bases not matched to a gene: 4. The CDR3 runs to 13 residues. Germline V gene lookup returns CDR1 SQVTM and CDR2 ANQGSEA. The library targeted TCRbeta and was prepared with unique molecular identifiers. TCRdb reanalysed the PCR reads using MiXCR and keeps one entry per CDR3 protein. Among about 230,000 distinct CDR3 sequences listed, more than 7.5% were seen once. This clonotype occurred many times.

The chain has TRBV29-1 and TRBJ2-2, with 10 bases lining up with TRBD2. The starting material was PBMCs from the stem cell graft donor, obtained from the stem cell graft. The sequence was collected from a human donor who donated a stem cell graft to a child with SCID. CDR3 sequence: CSVGLAGAGELFF. CDR3 DNA: TGCAGCGTGGGGCTAGCGGGGGCCGGGGAGCTGTTTTTT.